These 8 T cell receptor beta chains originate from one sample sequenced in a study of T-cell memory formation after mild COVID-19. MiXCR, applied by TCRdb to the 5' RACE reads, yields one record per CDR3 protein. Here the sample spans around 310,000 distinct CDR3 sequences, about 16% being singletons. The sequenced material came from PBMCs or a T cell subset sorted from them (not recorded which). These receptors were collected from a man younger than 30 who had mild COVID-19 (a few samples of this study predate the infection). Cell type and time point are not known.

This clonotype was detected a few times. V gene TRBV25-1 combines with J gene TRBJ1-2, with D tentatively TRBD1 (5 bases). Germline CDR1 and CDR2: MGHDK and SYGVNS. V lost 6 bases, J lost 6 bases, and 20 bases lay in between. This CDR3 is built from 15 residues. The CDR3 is CASRGWGDSFDGYTF. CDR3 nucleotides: TGTGCCAGCAGGGGTTGGGGAGACAGTTTTGATGGCTACACCTTC.

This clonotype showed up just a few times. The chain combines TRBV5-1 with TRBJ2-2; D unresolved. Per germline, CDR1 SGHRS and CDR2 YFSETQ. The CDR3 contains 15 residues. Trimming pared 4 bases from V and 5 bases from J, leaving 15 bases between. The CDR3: CASSDPQKATGELFF. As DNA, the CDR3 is TGCGCCAGCAGCGACCCTCAGAAGGCTACCGGGGAGCTGTTTTTT. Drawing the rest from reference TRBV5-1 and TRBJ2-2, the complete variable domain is KAGVTQTPRYLIKTRGQQVTLSCSPISGHRSVSWYQQTPGQGLQFLFEYFSETQRNKGNFPGRFSGRQFSNSRSEMNVSTLELGDSALYLCASSDPQKATGELFFGEGSRLTVL.

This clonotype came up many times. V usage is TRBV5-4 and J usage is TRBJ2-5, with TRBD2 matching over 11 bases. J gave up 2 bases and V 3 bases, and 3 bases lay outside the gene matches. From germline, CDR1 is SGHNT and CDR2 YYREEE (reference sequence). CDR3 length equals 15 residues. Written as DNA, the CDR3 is TGTGCCAGCAGCTCGGGACTAGCGGCACAAGAGACCCAGTACTTC. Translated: CASSSGLAAQETQYF.

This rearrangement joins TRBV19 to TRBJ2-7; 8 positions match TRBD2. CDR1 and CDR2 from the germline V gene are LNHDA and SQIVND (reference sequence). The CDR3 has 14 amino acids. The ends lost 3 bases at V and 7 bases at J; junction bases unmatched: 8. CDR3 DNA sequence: TGTGCCAGTAGTATCCGGGGGGGCCGTGGGGAGCAGTACTTC. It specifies CASSIRGGRGEQYF. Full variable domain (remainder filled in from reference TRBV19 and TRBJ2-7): DGGITQSPKYLFRKEGQNVTLSCEQNLNHDAMYWYRQDPGQGLRLIYYSQIVNDFQKGDIAEGYSVSREKKESFPLTVTSAQKNPTAFYLCASSIRGGRGEQYFGPGTRLTVT.

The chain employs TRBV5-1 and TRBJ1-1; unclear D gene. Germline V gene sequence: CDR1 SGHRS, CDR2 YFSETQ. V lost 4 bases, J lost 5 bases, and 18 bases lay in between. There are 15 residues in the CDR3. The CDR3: CASSPVGRGETEAFF. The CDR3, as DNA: TGCGCCAGCAGCCCCGTCGGGCGGGGAGAGACTGAAGCTTTCTTT.

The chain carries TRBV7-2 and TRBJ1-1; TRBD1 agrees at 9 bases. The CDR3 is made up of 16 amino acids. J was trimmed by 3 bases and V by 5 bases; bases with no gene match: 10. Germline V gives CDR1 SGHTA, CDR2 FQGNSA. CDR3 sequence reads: CASSSGTGRGDTEAFF. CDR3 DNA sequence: TGTGCCAGCAGCAGTGGGACAGGGCGAGGGGACACTGAAGCTTTCTTT.

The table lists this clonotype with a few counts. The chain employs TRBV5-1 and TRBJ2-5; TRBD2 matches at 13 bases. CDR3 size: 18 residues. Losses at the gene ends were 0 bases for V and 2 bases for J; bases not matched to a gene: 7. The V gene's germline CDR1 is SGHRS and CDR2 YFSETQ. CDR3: CASSLDPGTSGAQETQYF. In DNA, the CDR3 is TGCGCCAGCAGCTTGGACCCTGGGACTAGCGGGGCTCAAGAGACCCAGTACTTC.

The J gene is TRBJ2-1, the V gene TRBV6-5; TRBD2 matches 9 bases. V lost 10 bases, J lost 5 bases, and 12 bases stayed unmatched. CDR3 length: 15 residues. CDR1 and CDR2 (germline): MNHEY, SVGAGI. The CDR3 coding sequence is TGTGCCACTGGGGATAGCGGGGGTGTAAACAATGAGCAGTTCTTC. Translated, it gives CATGDSGGVNNEQFF.